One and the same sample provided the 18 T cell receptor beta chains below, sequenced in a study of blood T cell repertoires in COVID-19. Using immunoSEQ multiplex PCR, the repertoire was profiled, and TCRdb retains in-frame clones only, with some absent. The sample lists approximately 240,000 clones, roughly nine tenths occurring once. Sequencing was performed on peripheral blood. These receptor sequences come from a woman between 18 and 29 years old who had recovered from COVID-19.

The CDR3 nucleotides are TGTGCCAGCAGCACGAACCGGGTTGCAGGCACAGATACGCAGTATTTT. Residues: CASSTNRVAGTDTQYF. The V call is TRBV5-6, the J call TRBJ2-3; D uncertain. This CDR3 spans 16 amino acids. Germline CDR1 and CDR2: SGHDT and YYEEEE. Trimming pared 4 bases from V and 1 base from J, leaving 16 bases between.

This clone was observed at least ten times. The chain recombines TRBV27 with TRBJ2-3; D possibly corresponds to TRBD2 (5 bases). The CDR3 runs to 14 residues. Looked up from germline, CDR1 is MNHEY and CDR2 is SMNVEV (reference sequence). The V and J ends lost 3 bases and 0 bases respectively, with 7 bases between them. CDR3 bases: TGTGCCAGCAGTTTCGGCGGGAGCACAGATACGCAGTATTTT. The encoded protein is CASSFGGSTDTQYF.

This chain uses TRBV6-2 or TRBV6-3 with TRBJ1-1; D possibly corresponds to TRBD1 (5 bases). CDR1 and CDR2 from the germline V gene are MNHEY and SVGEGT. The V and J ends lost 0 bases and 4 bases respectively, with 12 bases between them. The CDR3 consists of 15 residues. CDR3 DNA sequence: TGTGCCAGCAGTTACTCGGCAGGGAGGAGCACTGAAGCTTTCTTT. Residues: CASSYSAGRSTEAFF.

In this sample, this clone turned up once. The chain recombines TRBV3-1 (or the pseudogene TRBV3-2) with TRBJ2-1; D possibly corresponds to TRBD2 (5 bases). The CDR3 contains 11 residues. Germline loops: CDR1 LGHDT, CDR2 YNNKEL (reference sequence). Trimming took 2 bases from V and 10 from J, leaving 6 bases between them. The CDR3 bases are TGTGCCAGCAGCCAATCGGGGGAGCAGTTCTTC. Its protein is CASSQSGEQFF.

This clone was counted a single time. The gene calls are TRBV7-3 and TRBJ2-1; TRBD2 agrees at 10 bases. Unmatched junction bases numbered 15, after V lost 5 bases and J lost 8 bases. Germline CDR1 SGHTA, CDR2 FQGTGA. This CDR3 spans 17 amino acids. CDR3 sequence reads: CASSATELAGRLDEQFF. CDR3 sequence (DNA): TGTGCCAGCAGCGCCACCGAACTAGCGGGAAGGTTGGATGAGCAGTTCTTC.

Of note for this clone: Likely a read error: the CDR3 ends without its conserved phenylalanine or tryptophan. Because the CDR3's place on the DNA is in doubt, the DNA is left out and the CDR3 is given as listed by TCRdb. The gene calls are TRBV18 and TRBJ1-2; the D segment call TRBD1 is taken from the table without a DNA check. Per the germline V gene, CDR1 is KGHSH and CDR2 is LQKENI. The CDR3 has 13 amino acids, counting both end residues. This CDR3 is CASSPRDRTGTVG.

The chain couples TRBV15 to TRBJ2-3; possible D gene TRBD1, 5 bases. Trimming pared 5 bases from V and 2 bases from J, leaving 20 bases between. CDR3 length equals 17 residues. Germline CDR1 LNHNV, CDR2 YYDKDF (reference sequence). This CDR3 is CATSGSRDDTSTDTQYF. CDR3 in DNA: TGTGCCACCAGCGGAAGCAGGGATGACACATCCACAGATACGCAGTATTTT.

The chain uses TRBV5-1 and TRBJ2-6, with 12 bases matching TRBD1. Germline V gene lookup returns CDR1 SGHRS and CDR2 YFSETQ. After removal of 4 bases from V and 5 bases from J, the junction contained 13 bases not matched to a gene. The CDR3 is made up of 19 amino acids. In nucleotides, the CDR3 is TGCGCCAGCAGCGCACCGCCGGGACAGGGGGCAAGCTGGGCCAACGTCCTGACTTTC. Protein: CASSAPPGQGASWANVLTF.

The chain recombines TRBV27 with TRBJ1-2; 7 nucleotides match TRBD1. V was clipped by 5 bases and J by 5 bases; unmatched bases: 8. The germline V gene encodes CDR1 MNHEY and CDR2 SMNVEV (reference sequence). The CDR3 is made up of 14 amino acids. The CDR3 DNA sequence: TGTGCCAGCAGTCCGACAGGGACTTTGTATGGCTACACCTTC. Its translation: CASSPTGTLYGYTF.

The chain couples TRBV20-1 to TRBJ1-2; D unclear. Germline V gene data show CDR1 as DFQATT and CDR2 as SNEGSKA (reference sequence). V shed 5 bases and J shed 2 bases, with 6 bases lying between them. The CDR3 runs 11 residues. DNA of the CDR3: TGCAGTGCTGAGCAAAACTATGGCTACACCTTC. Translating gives CSAEQNYGYTF.

CDR3 loop: CARLSTDTQYF. CDR3 coding DNA: TGTGCCAGACTCAGCACAGATACGCAGTATTTT. The chain recombines TRBV19 with TRBJ2-3; no clear D gene. This CDR3 region has 11 residues. The ends were cut back, 9 bases at V and 0 bases at J, with 4 bases in the middle. Germline assignment: CDR1 LNHDA and CDR2 SQIVND (reference sequence).

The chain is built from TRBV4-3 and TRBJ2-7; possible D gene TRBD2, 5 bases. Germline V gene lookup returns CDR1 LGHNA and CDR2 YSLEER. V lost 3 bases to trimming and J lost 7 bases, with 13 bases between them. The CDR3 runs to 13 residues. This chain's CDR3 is CASSQGETREQYF. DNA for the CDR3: TGCGCCAGCAGCCAGGGAGAAACCCGGGAGCAGTACTTC.

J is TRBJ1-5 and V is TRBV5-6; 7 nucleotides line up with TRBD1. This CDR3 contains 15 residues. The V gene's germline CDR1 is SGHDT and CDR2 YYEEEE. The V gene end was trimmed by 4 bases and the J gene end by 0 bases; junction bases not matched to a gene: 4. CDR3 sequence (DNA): TGTGCCAGCAGCCGAGGGACAGATAGCAATCAGCCCCAGCATTTT. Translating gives CASSRGTDSNQPQHF.

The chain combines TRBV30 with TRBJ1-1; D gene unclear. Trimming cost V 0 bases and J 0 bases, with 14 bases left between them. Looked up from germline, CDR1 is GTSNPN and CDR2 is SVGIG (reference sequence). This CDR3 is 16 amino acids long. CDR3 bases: TGTGCCTGGAGTGTAGGACGGACTAATATGAACACTGAAGCTTTCTTT. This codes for CAWSVGRTNMNTEAFF. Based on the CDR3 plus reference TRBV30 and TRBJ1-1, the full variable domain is SQTIHQWPATLVQPVGSPLSLECTVEGTSNPNLYWYRQAAGRGLQLLFYSVGIGQISSEVPQNLSASRPQDRQFILSSKKLLLSDSGFYLCAWSVGRTNMNTEAFFGQGTRLTVV.

CDR3 in amino acids: CASSPPTGYTEAFF. In DNA, the CDR3 is TGTGCCAGCTCACCACCGACAGGGTACACTGAAGCTTTCTTT. This sequence joins TRBV18 and TRBJ1-1, with 7 bases aligning to TRBD1. CDR1 is KGHSH, CDR2 LQKENI, per germline. The CDR3 totals 14 residues. The J segment lost 3 bases and the V segment lost 0 bases, leaving 1 base of the junction unmatched.

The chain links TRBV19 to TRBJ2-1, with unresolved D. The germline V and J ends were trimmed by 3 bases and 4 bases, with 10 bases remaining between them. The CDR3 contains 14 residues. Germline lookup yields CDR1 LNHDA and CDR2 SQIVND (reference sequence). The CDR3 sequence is CASSMLDVYNEQFF. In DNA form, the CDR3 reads TGTGCCAGTAGTATGCTAGATGTGTACAATGAGCAGTTCTTC.

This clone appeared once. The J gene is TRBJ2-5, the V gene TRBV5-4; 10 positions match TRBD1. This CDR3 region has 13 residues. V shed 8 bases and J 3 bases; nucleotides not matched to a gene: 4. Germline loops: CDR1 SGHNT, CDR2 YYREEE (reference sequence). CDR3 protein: CASGQGVKETQYF. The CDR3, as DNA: TGTGCCAGTGGACAGGGGGTGAAAGAGACCCAGTACTTC. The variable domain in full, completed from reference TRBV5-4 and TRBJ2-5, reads ETGVTQSPTHLIKTRGQQVTLRCSSQSGHNTVSWYQQALGQGPQFIFQYYREEENGRGNFPPRFSGLQFPNYSSELNVNALELDDSALYLCASGQGVKETQYFGPGTRLLVL.

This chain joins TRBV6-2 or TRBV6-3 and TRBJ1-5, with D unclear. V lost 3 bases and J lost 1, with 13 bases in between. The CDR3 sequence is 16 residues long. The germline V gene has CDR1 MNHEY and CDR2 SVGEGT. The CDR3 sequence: CASSYLSVISNQPQHF. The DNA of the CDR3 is TGTGCCAGCAGTTATCTATCGGTTATAAGCAATCAGCCCCAGCATTTT.